The T cell receptor beta chain under discussion was sequenced for a study of beta chain features in type 1 diabetes. General study results and limits: Whatever favoring of shorter templates PCR might show would apply equally to patients and controls. When Type 1 diabetes patients were examined, their TCRB CDR3s proved moderately but significantly shorter in all four CD4+ subsets.

This clone was counted between two and nine times. The antigen is undetermined. Every isolated RNA sample was fully reverse transcribed, so sequencing captured expressed TCRB transcripts. Using immunoSEQ multiplex PCR, the repertoire was profiled, and TCRdb retains in-frame clones only, with some absent. The table has about 740,000 clones, under 15% seen once. Trimming left V 10 bases short and J 2 bases short, with 11 bases between. This CDR3 is 12 amino acids long. Germline loops: CDR1 SGHVS, CDR2 FNYEAQ. Sorting with CD45RO/CCR7/CD25/CD127/CD95/CD27 yielded naive, central memory, regulatory and stem-like memory CD4+ cells.

The TCR originated in a man aged 18-30 years with type 1 diabetes. Sequencing used naive CD4+ T cells from blood. V and J are TRBV7-6 and TRBJ1-2, with a tentative D call TRBD1 (5 bases). CDR3 protein: CATSQGNYGYTF. The CDR3 DNA is TGTGCCACCAGTCAGGGAAACTATGGCTACACCTTC.